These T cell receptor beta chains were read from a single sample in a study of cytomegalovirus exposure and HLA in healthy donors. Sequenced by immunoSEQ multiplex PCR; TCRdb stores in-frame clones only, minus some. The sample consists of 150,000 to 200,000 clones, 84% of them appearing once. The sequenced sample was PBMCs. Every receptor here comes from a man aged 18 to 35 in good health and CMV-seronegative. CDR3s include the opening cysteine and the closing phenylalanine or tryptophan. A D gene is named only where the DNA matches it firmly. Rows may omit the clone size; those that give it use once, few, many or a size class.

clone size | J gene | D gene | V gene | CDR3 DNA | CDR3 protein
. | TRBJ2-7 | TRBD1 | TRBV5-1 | TGCGCCAGCAGCTGGGACAGGTCCTACGAGCAGTACTTC | CASSWDRSYEQYF
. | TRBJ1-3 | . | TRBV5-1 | TGCGCCAGCAGCCCCGTTCCGCCGGGGATGGGCTCTGGAAACACCATATATTTT | CASSPVPPGMGSGNTIYF
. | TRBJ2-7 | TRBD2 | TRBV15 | TGTGCCACCAGCAGACTTGGGACTAGCGGGATTTACGAGCAGTACTTC | CATSRLGTSGIYEQYF
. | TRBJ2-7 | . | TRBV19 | TGTGCCAGTAGTATCGGTCCACCGGACGAGCAGTACTTC | CASSIGPPDEQYF
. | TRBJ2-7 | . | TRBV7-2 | TGTGCCAGCAGCTTAGGCGTAAGCTCCTACGAGCAGTACTTC | CASSLGVSSYEQYF
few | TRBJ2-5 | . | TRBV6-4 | TGTGCCAGCAGTTTAGTCGTTAATCTAGCAGAGACCCAGTACTTC | CASSLVVNLAETQYF
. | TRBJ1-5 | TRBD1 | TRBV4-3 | TGCGCCAGCAGCCAAGATGCCCGGACAGGGGTGGGACAGCCCCAGCATTTT | CASSQDARTGVGQPQHF
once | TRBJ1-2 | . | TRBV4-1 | TGCGCCAGCAGCCAAGGGCTCCCGGGGGATGGCTACACCTTC | CASSQGLPGDGYTF
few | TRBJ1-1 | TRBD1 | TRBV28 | TGTGCCAGCAGTACTTCCCCATGGGGGACAGGGGGGCGCACTGAAGCTTTCTTT | CASSTSPWGTGGRTEAFF
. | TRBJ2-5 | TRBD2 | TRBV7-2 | TGTGCCAGCAGCTTAGCTGGCGGGAGTTACCAAGAGACCCAGTACTTC | CASSLAGGSYQETQYF
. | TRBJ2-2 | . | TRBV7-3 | TGTGCCAGCAGCTCAACGGGTGGACTGCCGAGGACCGGGGAGCTGTTTTTT | CASSSTGGLPRTGELFF
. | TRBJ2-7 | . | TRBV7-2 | TGTGCCAGCAGCTTTCTAGGGCGGGTAGCGGACGAGCAGTACTTC | CASSFLGRVADEQYF
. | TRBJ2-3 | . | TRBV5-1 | TGCGCCAGCAGCCCAAACCTAGCTGCGGCGCAGTATTTT | CASSPNLAAAQYF
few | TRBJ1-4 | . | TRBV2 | TGTGCCAGCAGTGTAGGCGGGTTAGATGAAAAACTGTTTTTT | CASSVGGLDEKLFF
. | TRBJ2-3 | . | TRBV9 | TGTGCCAGCAGCGTCGGGGGCACAGATACGCAGTATTTT | CASSVGGTDTQYF
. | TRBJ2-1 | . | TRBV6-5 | TGTGCCAGCAGTTACGAGGTTTCGAGCTCCTACAATGAGCAGTTCTTC | CASSYEVSSSYNEQFF
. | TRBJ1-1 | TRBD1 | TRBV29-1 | TGCAGCGTTGCGACAGGGAGTAACACTGAAGCTTTCTTT | CSVATGSNTEAFF
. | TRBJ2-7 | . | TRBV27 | TGTGCCAGCAGTCTCGGCGGGACCTACGAGCAGTACTTC | CASSLGGTYEQYF
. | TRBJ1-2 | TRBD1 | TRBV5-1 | TGCGCCAGCAGCCCCGGAGGGGCAGGGGGCGAGGTCTATGGCTACACCTTC | CASSPGGAGGEVYGYTF
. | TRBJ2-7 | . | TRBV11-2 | TGTGCCAGCAGCTTAGATCGGGGGAGGGAGCAGTACTTC | CASSLDRGREQYF
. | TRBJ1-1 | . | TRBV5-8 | TGTGCCAGCAGCTTGGCGGGTTTCTTT | CASSLAGFF
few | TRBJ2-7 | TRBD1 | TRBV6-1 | TGTGCCAGCAGTGGGAGCAGGGGGAACTCCTACGAGCAGTACTTC | CASSGSRGNSYEQYF
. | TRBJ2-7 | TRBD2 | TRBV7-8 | TGTGCCAGCAGCTCCCTCCGACTAGCGGGAGCAGGGGAGCAGTACTTC | CASSSLRLAGAGEQYF
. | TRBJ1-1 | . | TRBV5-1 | TGCGCCAGCAGCTTGGGCGGTATCATGAACACTGAAGCTTTCTTT | CASSLGGIMNTEAFF
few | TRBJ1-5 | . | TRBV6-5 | TGTGCCAGCAGTTTCCGGGCCCCGGAGGGGAATCAGCCCCAGCATTTT | CASSFRAPEGNQPQHF
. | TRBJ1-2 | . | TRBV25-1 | TGTGCCAGCAGTGAAGAGGGTCGGTATGGCTACACCTTC | CASSEEGRYGYTF
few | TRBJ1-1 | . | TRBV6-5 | TGTGCCAGCAGTTACTCAACATCTTCGAACACTGAAGCTTTCTTT | CASSYSTSSNTEAFF
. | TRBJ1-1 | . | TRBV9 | TGTGCCAGCAGCCCCGGCTCGGGGGGGACTGAAGCTTTCTTT | CASSPGSGGTEAFF
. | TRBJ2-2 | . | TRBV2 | TGTGCCAGCATCGAGGAGACCGGGGAGCTGTTTTTT | CASIEETGELFF
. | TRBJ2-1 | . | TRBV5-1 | TGCGCCAGCTCGGACAGTGGGAATGAGCAGTTCTTC | CASSDSGNEQFF
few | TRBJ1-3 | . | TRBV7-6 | TGTGCCAGCAGCTATTTGGACAGCTCTGGAAACACCATATATTTT | CASSYLDSSGNTIYF
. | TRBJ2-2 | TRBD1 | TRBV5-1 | TGCGCCAGCAGCCCGGACAGGGGGTACACCGGGGAGCTGTTTTTT | CASSPDRGYTGELFF
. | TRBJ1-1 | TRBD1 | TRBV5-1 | TGCGCCAGCAGTCCGGGACAGGGCGATATTCTCACTGAAGCTTTCTTT | CASSPGQGDILTEAFF
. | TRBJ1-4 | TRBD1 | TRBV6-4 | TGTGCCAGCAATGGACAGGGTAAAAAACTGTTTTTT | CASNGQGKKLFF
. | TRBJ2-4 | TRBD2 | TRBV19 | TGTGCCAGTAGCCCCCCCCTAGCGGGGTTGGCCAGGGCCAAAAACATTCAGTACTTC | CASSPPLAGLARAKNIQYF
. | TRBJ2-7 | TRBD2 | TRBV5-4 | TGTGCCAGCAGCTTGGGGCTAGCGGTCCGTTCCGAGCAGTACTTC | CASSLGLAVRSEQYF
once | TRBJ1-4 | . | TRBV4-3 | TGCGCCAGCAGCCAAGCCCCGGCCGGGGCAACTAATGAAAAACTGTTTTTT | CASSQAPAGATNEKLFF
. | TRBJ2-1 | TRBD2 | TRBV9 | TGTGCCAGCAGCCATCCTACAGCGGGAGTGTACAATGAGCAGTTCTTC | CASSHPTAGVYNEQFF
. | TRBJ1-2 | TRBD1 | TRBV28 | TGTGCCAGCAGTTTACAGGGGGACAGGGAAAATGGCTACACCTTC | CASSLQGDRENGYTF
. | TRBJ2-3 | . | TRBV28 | TGTGCCAGCACACAGGGAAAGGCAGATACGCAGTATTTT | CASTQGKADTQYF
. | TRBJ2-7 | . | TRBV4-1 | TGCGCCAGCAGCCAAGATATAGCACGATATTCCGAGCAGTACTTC | CASSQDIARYSEQYF
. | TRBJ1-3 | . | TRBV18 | TGTGCCAGCTCACCCGCCCGAGGCTCGGGAAACACCATATATTTT | CASSPARGSGNTIYF
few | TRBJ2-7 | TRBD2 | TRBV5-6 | TGTGCCAGCAGCTCCCGGGACTACTACGAGCAGTACTTC | CASSSRDYYEQYF
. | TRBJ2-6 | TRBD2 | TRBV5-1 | TGCGCCAGCAGCCCGGGACTAGCGGGCTCTGGGGCCAACGTCCTGACTTTC | CASSPGLAGSGANVLTF
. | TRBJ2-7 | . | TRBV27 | TGTGCCAGCAGTTTAGACGACACCTCCTACGAGCAGTACTTC | CASSLDDTSYEQYF
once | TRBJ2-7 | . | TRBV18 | TGTGCCAGCTCCCCCCCGGGACTTTCCTACGAGCAGTACTTC | CASSPPGLSYEQYF
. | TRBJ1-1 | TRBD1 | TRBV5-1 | TGCGCCAGCAGCGAACAGGGGTCCCCGAACACTGAAGCTTTCTTT | CASSEQGSPNTEAFF
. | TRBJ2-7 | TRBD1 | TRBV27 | TGTGCCAGCAGATCCGGGACAGGGGATACCTACGAGCAGTACTTC | CASRSGTGDTYEQYF
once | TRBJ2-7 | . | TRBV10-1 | TGCGCCAGCAGTGAGGAGAGGGTCAGACCCAACGAGCAGTACTTC | CASSEERVRPNEQYF
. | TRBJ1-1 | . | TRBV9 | TGTGCCAGCAGCGTAGCTACGGGGGAAGGTCTTGAAGCTTTCTTT | CASSVATGEGLEAFF
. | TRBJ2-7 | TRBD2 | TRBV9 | TGTGCCAGCAGCGTAGGACTAGCGGGAGGATCCTACGAGCAGTACTTC | CASSVGLAGGSYEQYF
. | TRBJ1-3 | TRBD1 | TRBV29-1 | TGCAGCGTTGCCGGGACAGGGGGCGACTACTCTGGAAACACCATATATTTT | CSVAGTGGDYSGNTIYF